Following are 11 T cell receptor beta chains from one sample sequenced in a study of long-term antiretroviral therapy in people with HIV. They ran version v3.0 of the immunoSEQ assay at survey level. Clones were sequenced by immunoSEQ multiplex PCR, and TCRdb holds only the in-frame ones, with some missing. The profile shows about 24,000 clones, around 83% of them singletons. This specimen was unsorted PBMCs, taken 0.4 years after starting antiretroviral therapy. These receptors all stem from a man in his forties or fifties with HIV.

This clone appeared a single time. The gene calls are TRBV5-1 and TRBJ2-3, with D tentatively TRBD1 (7 bases). This CDR3 is built from 17 residues. In germline, CDR1 is SGHRS, CDR2 YFSETQ. The V end lost 0 bases, the J end lost 4 bases, and 18 bases lay between the germline ends. This CDR3 is CASSLGLTGAGPDTQYF. The CDR3 coding sequence is TGCGCCAGCAGCTTGGGCCTCACAGGGGCGGGACCAGATACGCAGTATTTT.

This chain links TRBV18 with TRBJ2-3; D not resolved. The ends were cut back, 1 base at V and 2 bases at J, with 13 bases in the middle. Per germline, CDR1 KGHSH and CDR2 LQKENI. The CDR3 consists of 16 residues. DNA for the CDR3: TGTGCCAGCTCACCACGGCCGGTAGGCTTCACAGATACGCAGTATTTT. This gives the protein CASSPRPVGFTDTQYF.

This clone was picked up a small number of times. The gene calls are TRBV2 and TRBJ2-7; D not resolved. The germline CDR1 and CDR2 sequences are SNHLY and FYNNEI. The CDR3 runs to 12 residues. V lost 6 bases and J lost 0, with 6 bases in between. The CDR3 spells CASSLSSYEQYF. The DNA of the CDR3 is TGTGCCAGCAGCCTGTCCTCCTACGAGCAGTACTTC. Supplemented by reference TRBV2 and TRBJ2-7, the full variable domain reads EPEVTQTPSHQVTQMGQEVILRCVPISNHLYFYWYRQILGQKVEFLVSFYNNEISEKSEIFDDQFSVERPDGSNFTLKIRSTKLEDSAMYFCASSLSSYEQYFGPGTRLTVT.

The rearrangement joins TRBV4-1 to TRBJ1-5; the match to TRBD1 covers 8 bases. This CDR3 has 15 residues. Per germline, CDR1 MGHRA and CDR2 YSYEKL. The V segment lost 8 bases and the J segment 7 bases; nucleotides outside the gene matches: 13. The CDR3 spells CASEPTDRGKQPQHF. The CDR3 DNA reads TGCGCCAGCGAACCTACCGACAGGGGTAAGCAGCCCCAGCATTTT.

The chain recombines TRBV6-6 with TRBJ1-5; 7 nucleotides line up with TRBD1. Germline V lookup: CDR1 MNHNY, CDR2 SVGAGI (reference sequence). Unmatched junction bases numbered 11, after V lost 8 bases and J lost 1 base. The CDR3 runs 16 residues. CDR3 residues: CASWGPGGGSNQPQHF. The CDR3 DNA reads TGTGCCAGCTGGGGGCCGGGAGGGGGCAGCAATCAGCCCCAGCATTTT.

The V gene is TRBV7-2, the J gene TRBJ1-1, with D unclear. The CDR3 runs to 14 residues. The V gene's germline CDR1 is SGHTA and CDR2 FQGNSA. Trimming removed 1 base at V and 5 bases at J, with 11 bases between. The CDR3 nucleotides read TGTGCCAGCAGCTTAGATGGAGGAGGAACTGAAGCTTTCTTT. As protein: CASSLDGGGTEAFF.

On this clone: Additional DNA sequences in this sample encode the identical CDR3. This chain joins TRBV27 and TRBJ2-6; D unclear. The V gene lost 2 bases and the J gene lost 0 bases, with 8 bases spanning the gap. The CDR3 is 16 residues long. Per the germline V gene, CDR1 is MNHEY and CDR2 is SMNVEV (reference sequence). The CDR3 nucleotides read TGTGCCAGCAGTTTAAGTGTAGCCTCTGGGGCCAACGTCCTGACTTTC. Amino acids: CASSLSVASGANVLTF.

The chain joins TRBV2 to TRBJ1-1, with D unclear. CDR3 length: 13 residues. Looked up from germline, CDR1 is SNHLY and CDR2 is FYNNEI. The ends were cut back, 3 bases at V and 5 bases at J, with 10 bases in the middle. The CDR3, as DNA: TGTGCCAGCAGTGATTCAGGTTGGACTGAAGCTTTCTTT. Translating it yields CASSDSGWTEAFF.

V gene TRBV18 combines with J gene TRBJ2-5; the D is unclear. Germline V CDR1 and CDR2: KGHSH, LQKENI. The length of the CDR3 is 13 residues. V was trimmed by 5 bases and J by 4 bases, leaving 11 bases between them. The CDR3 here is CASSSSLTETQYF. The CDR3 DNA is TGTGCCAGCTCAAGCTCCCTAACAGAGACCCAGTACTTC. Filled out from reference TRBV18 and TRBJ2-5, the complete variable domain reads NAGVMQNPRHLVRRRGQEARLRCSPMKGHSHVYWYRQLPEEGLKFMVYLQKENIIDESGMPKERFSAEFPKEGPSILRIQQVVRGDSAAYFCASSSSLTETQYFGPGTRLLVL.

The V and J genes are TRBV9 and TRBJ1-5; tentatively, D is TRBD1 (6 bases). The CDR3 runs to 14 residues. Trimming pared 3 bases from V and 3 bases from J, leaving 10 bases between. The germline gives CDR1 SGDLS, CDR2 YYNGEE. The CDR3 DNA is TGTGCCAGCAGCGGTGAGGGGGTCAATCAGCCCCAGCATTTT. Amino acids: CASSGEGVNQPQHF.

The chain has TRBV11-2 and TRBJ2-7; the D gene is possibly TRBD2 (6 bases). This CDR3 is built from 15 residues. With 5 bases removed from V and 4 bases from J, the gap between germline ends came to 18 bases. CDR1 SGHAT and CDR2 FQNNGV come from the germline V gene. The CDR3: CASSLISGGNYEQYF. CDR3 sequence (DNA): TGTGCCAGCAGCCTTATTAGTGGGGGGAATTACGAGCAGTACTTC.